Listed below are T cell receptor beta chains from one sample, sequenced in a study of blood T cell repertoires in COVID-19. This table comes from immunoSEQ multiplex PCR, and its TCRdb copy is limited to in-frame clones, with some not included. Here the sample spans 300,000 to 400,000 clones, around nine tenths being singletons. The sample consisted of peripheral blood. These receptors all come from a human donor in a cohort sampled during active COVID-19. Both conserved end residues are part of each CDR3. D genes are given only for firm matches. Clone size appears in some rows only: once, few, many, or a class for an expanded clone.

d_call j_call clone_size v_call cdr3_nt cdr3_aa
TRBD2 TRBJ2-7 NA TRBV19 TGTGCCAGTAGTCCCCCGACTAGCGGAGCCTACGAGCAGTACTTC CASSPPTSGAYEQYF
NA TRBJ2-1 NA TRBV30 TGTGCCTGGACCCCGGGGGTGACCTACAATGAGCAGTTCTTC CAWTPGVTYNEQFF
TRBD1 TRBJ1-3 once TRBV19 TGTGCCAGTAGCGGACAGGCGGCGGGAAACACCATATATTTT CASSGQAAGNTIYF
NA TRBJ2-7 NA TRBV30 TGTGCCTGGCGCGGAGAGGGTTACGAGCAGTACTTC CAWRGEGYEQYF
NA TRBJ1-4 NA TRBV5-4 TGTGCCAGCAGCTTGGGGAGGGAACGGACTAAACTGTTTTTT CASSLGRERTKLFF
NA TRBJ2-3 NA TRBV2 TGTGCCAGCAGGGCTACAGTGAGCACAGATACGCAGTATTTT CASRATVSTDTQYF
TRBD2 TRBJ2-5 NA TRBV4-2 TGTGCCAGCAATCCTAGCGGGGGGGCCGGGACCCAGTACTTC CASNPSGGAGTQYF
NA TRBJ1-5 NA TRBV7-2 TGTGCCAGCCAGGAGGATAGCAATCAGCCCCAGCATTTT CASQEDSNQPQHF
TRBD2 TRBJ2-1 NA TRBV24-1 TGTGCCACCAGTGATCCTAGCGGCAATGAGCAGTTCTTC CATSDPSGNEQFF
TRBD1 TRBJ2-7 NA TRBV5-1 TGCGCCAGCAGTACCCGACAGGGGACTCTCTACGAGCAGTACTTC CASSTRQGTLYEQYF
NA TRBJ1-5 NA TRBV7-2 TGTGCCAGCAGCTTAGTACAGGGCAGGAATCAGCCCCAGCATTTT CASSLVQGRNQPQHF
TRBD1 TRBJ1-2 NA TRBV5-4 TGTGCCAGCAGCTGGGGACAGGGAGACGATGGCTACACCTTC CASSWGQGDDGYTF
NA TRBJ2-2 once TRBV18 TGTGCCAGCTCACCACCGACGGGCACCGGGGAGCTGTTTTTT CASSPPTGTGELFF
TRBD1 TRBJ2-7 NA TRBV27 TGTGCCAGCAGCCCGACTGACAGGGGGTACGAGCAGTACTTC CASSPTDRGYEQYF
NA TRBJ2-3 NA TRBV3-1/TRBV3-2 TGTGCCAGCAGCCAAGACCTAAGCGTGAGCACAGATACGCAGTATTTT CASSQDLSVSTDTQYF
NA TRBJ2-2 NA TRBV5-1 TGCGCCAGCAGCTTGACAGGGTATAGCGGGGAGCTGTTTTTT CASSLTGYSGELFF
NA TRBJ1-2 NA TRBV19 TGTGCCAGTAGTACACACAGGAATGACTATGGCTACACCTTC CASSTHRNDYGYTF
TRBD1 TRBJ2-6 NA TRBV30 TGTGCCTGGAGTAGTAGTAGTCGGACAGGACCTGGGGCCAACGTCCTGACTTTC CAWSSSSRTGPGANVLTF
NA TRBJ2-4 NA TRBV6-2/TRBV6-3 TGTGCCAGCAGTTTCGGGGGTGAAAACATTCAGTACTTC CASSFGGENIQYF
TRBD2 TRBJ2-3 NA TRBV30 TGTGCCTGGAGGAGCGGGACTAGCACAGATACGCAGTATTTT CAWRSGTSTDTQYF
NA TRBJ1-5 NA TRBV28 TGTGCCAACGGTCGGGGGGAAAATCAGCCCCAGCATTTT CANGRGENQPQHF
TRBD1 TRBJ2-1 NA TRBV2 TGTGCCAGCACAAAGGGACAGGGGGGCAATGAGCAGTTCTTC CASTKGQGGNEQFF
TRBD2 TRBJ2-3 once TRBV15 TGTGCCACCAGCAGAGAGTTGGCAGCGGGAGCCTCAGATACGCAGTATTTT CATSRELAAGASDTQYF
NA TRBJ2-4 NA TRBV19 TGTGCCAGTAAAGAATGGGACACGGAAAACATTCAGTACTTC CASKEWDTENIQYF
NA TRBJ1-5 NA TRBV5-4 TGTGCCAGCAGCCAGGACATGTCCAATCAGCCCCAGCATTTT CASSQDMSNQPQHF
NA TRBJ2-7 NA TRBV6-6 TGTGCCAGCAGACGTAGCTCCTACGAGCAGTACTTC CASRRSSYEQYF
TRBD1 TRBJ1-1 NA TRBV30 TGTGCCTGGACACGTGGTGGGGGACAGGCGCTTCGAGCTTTCTTT CAWTRGGGQALRAFF
TRBD2 TRBJ2-5 NA TRBV5-1 TGCGCCAGCAGCTTGGCCGTAGCGGGGGGTCAAACAAACCAAGAGACCCAGTACTTC CASSLAVAGGQTNQETQYF
NA TRBJ1-1 few TRBV11-3 TGTGCCAGCAGCTTAGAAACAGGAGCGGAAGCTTTCTTT CASSLETGAEAFF
NA TRBJ2-1 NA TRBV11-3 TGTGCCAGCAGCCTAAGCTTTTACTCCTACAATGAGCAGTTCTTC CASSLSFYSYNEQFF
NA TRBJ1-2 NA TRBV19 TGTGCCAGCAGGCCTGCTTCGGGACAACGCTATGGCTACACCTTC CASRPASGQRYGYTF
NA TRBJ1-5 NA TRBV4-1 TGCGCCAGCAGCCAAGATATATGGCAGGGGAGCAATCAGCCCCAGCATTTT CASSQDIWQGSNQPQHF
TRBD1 TRBJ1-1 NA TRBV19 TGTGCCAGCTCCCCGGACAGGAGAAACACTGAAGCTTTCTTT CASSPDRRNTEAFF
NA TRBJ2-5 NA TRBV30 TGTGCCTGGAGCACCTCACCGGGGGCCCAGTACTTC CAWSTSPGAQYF
NA TRBJ2-7 NA TRBV6-6 TGTGCCAGCAGTGGGGACACAAGAAGGTGGGAGCAGTACTTC CASSGDTRRWEQYF